One and the same sample provided the 15 T cell receptor beta chains below, sequenced in a study of post-analysis software for immune sequencing data. TCR beta cDNA libraries had unique molecular identifiers. TCRdb reprocessed the PCR reads with MiXCR, giving one entry per CDR3 protein. The sample comprises about 810,000 distinct CDR3 sequences, 53% of which are singletons, and approximately 4.5% rests with the top ten. Study observations and caveats: The five TRBV segments detected at higher frequency in patients than in controls included TRBV5-6, TRBV5-1 and TRBV20-1.

These receptors' targets are unknown. The sample consisted of blood. The origin of the receptors is a girl aged 5 to 17 with multiple sclerosis.

This clonotype showed up just a few times. The chain links TRBV2 to TRBJ2-4; D might be TRBD1 or TRBD2, each matching 5 bases. Near its end, the DNA agrees better with TRBJ2-7, so the J call may be wrong. Germline loops: CDR1 SNHLY, CDR2 FYNNEI. This CDR3 region has 18 residues. CDR3 bases: TGTGCCAGCAGTGAAGGCCCGGGGCTCTCGGATAATTCCTACGAGCAGTACTTC. Residues: CASSEGPGLSDNSYEQYF.

The chain joins TRBV19 to TRBJ2-7; the D gene is possibly TRBD1 (6 bases). CDR1 and CDR2 from the germline V gene are LNHDA and SQIVND (reference sequence). V dropped 0 bases and J dropped 4 bases, with 16 bases sitting between them. The CDR3 loop spans 16 amino acids. The CDR3: CASSIDRGRGTYEQYF. As DNA, the CDR3 is TGTGCCAGTAGTATAGATCGCGGCAGGGGTACGTACGAGCAGTACTTC.

The chain carries TRBV3-1 and TRBJ2-1; D not resolved. This CDR3 contains 14 residues. The V end was cut by 1 base, the J end by 6 bases, with 10 bases between. Per germline, CDR1 LGHDT and CDR2 YNNKEL (reference sequence). CDR3 in amino acids: CASSQGTLPNEQFF. CDR3 DNA sequence: TGTGCCAGCAGCCAAGGAACCCTACCCAATGAGCAGTTCTTC.

This clonotype was counted a few times. V is TRBV6-5 and J is TRBJ2-3; the match to TRBD2 covers 9 bases. The CDR3 is 15 residues long. CDR1 and CDR2 from the germline V gene are MNHEY and SVGAGI. With V trimmed by 2 bases and J by 6 bases, 6 bases remained unmatched. CDR3 nucleotides: TGTGCCAGCAGTTACACGCTAGCGGGAAGCGATACGCAGTATTTT. This codes for CASSYTLAGSDTQYF.

The gene calls are TRBV5-1 and TRBJ1-2, with 8 bases aligning to TRBD1. The CDR3 has 13 residues. V shed 2 bases and J 7 bases; nucleotides not matched to a gene: 4. CDR1 is SGHRS and CDR2 is YFSETQ in the germline V gene. The CDR3 sequence: CASSFQGAAGYTF. In DNA, the CDR3 is TGCGCCAGCAGCTTCCAGGGGGCTGCTGGCTACACCTTC.

This sequence joins TRBV6-5 and TRBJ2-4; D may correspond to TRBD1 or TRBD2 (5 bases each). CDR3 length equals 14 residues. The V end lost 5 bases, the J end lost 6 bases, and 14 bases lay between the germline ends. Germline V gives CDR1 MNHEY, CDR2 SVGAGI. This chain's CDR3 is CASSATGDGNIQYF. The DNA of the CDR3 is TGTGCCAGCAGTGCCACCGGGGACGGAAACATTCAGTACTTC.

The table lists this clonotype with a few counts. The rearrangement links TRBV5-1 to TRBJ2-7, with no clear D. Looked up from germline, CDR1 is SGHRS and CDR2 is YFSETQ. Trimming left V 2 bases short and J 5 bases short, with 5 bases between. CDR3 size: 11 residues. Here the CDR3 DNA reads TGCGCCAGCAGCTTTGCGCACGAGCAGTACTTC. It encodes CASSFAHEQYF.

The chain couples TRBV9 to TRBJ2-5, with 13 positions matching TRBD2. Matching the DNA end better, TRBJ2-7 makes the J call doubtful. Germline CDR1 SGDLS, CDR2 YYNGEE. This CDR3 has 14 amino acids. Written as DNA, the CDR3 is TGTGCCAGCAGCACTGGGACTAGCGGGAACGAGCAGTACTTC. It encodes CASSTGTSGNEQYF.

This clonotype was picked up a small number of times. The V gene is TRBV7-3, the J gene TRBJ2-1; 7 nucleotides match TRBD2. The V and J ends lost 5 bases and 0 bases, in that order; junction bases with no gene match: 13. The CDR3 contains 18 residues. Germline V lookup: CDR1 SGHTA, CDR2 FQGTGA. CDR3 in DNA: TGTGCCAGCAGCCCCTTAGGGTTAGCGGGTGTCTCCTACAATGAGCAGTTCTTC. It yields the protein CASSPLGLAGVSYNEQFF. The variable domain in full, with the rest retrieved from reference TRBV7-3 and TRBJ2-1, is GAGVSQTPSNKVTEKGKYVELRCDPISGHTALYWYRQSLGQGPEFLIYFQGTGAADDSGLPNDRFFAVRPEGSVSTLKIQRTERGDSAVYLCASSPLGLAGVSYNEQFFGPGTRLTVL.

Note on this clonotype: The junction and the germline gene differ at one end; a read error may be behind it. CDR3 in DNA: TGTGCCAGCACCTTGGACAGGGACCTCTACGAGCAGTACTTC. Translated: CASTLDRDLYEQYF. This chain links TRBV5-6 with TRBJ2-5, with TRBD1 matching over 8 bases. Gene TRBJ2-7 matches the end of the DNA better, so the J call may be wrong. CDR3 length: 14 amino acids. Germline values: CDR1 SGHDT, CDR2 YYEEEE.

Only a few counts were recorded for this clonotype. V is TRBV5-1 and J is TRBJ2-7, with D possibly TRBD1 on 5 matching bases. CDR3 length: 13 amino acids. Germline values: CDR1 SGHRS, CDR2 YFSETQ. Deletions cut 4 bases from V and 3 bases from J, with 11 bases between. The CDR3 DNA follows: TGCGCCAGCAGCGCGATAGACAGCTACGAGCAGTACTTC. It yields the protein CASSAIDSYEQYF.

V is TRBV10-3 and J is TRBJ2-4; D possibly corresponds to TRBD1 (7 bases). This CDR3 has 13 residues. Germline CDR1 is ENHRY and CDR2 is SYGVKD. V was pared by 3 bases and J by 5 bases, with 8 bases between. CDR3 sequence: CAISDRGENIQYF. Written as DNA, the CDR3 is TGTGCCATCAGTGACAGGGGGGAAAACATTCAGTACTTC.

This clonotype was counted between two and nine times. The genes are TRBV12-3 or TRBV12-4 and TRBJ1-1; 9 positions agree with TRBD1. The trim removed 6 bases at V and 11 bases at J, leaving 10 bases unmatched. The CDR3 runs 13 residues. The CDR3 sequence is CASSRRDRVVAFF. As DNA, the CDR3 is TGTGCCAGCAGCCGGAGGGACAGGGTAGTCGCTTTCTTT.

This clonotype was recorded a few times. The chain has TRBV7-6 and TRBJ2-7; 16 bases map to TRBD2. The J call is uncertain, as TRBJ2-5 better fits the DNA end. Germline CDR1 SGHVS, CDR2 FNYEAQ. This CDR3 contains 17 residues. The DNA for the CDR3 is TGTGCCAGCAGCTCGGGACTAGCGGGAGGGGAGGAGGAGACCCAGTACTTC. Amino acids: CASSSGLAGGEEETQYF.

The chain couples TRBV29-1 to TRBJ2-3; D gene ambiguous. Germline lookup yields CDR1 SQVTM and CDR2 ANQGSEA. Deletions cut 4 bases from V and 8 bases from J, with 19 bases between. This CDR3 is 14 amino acids long. In nucleotides, the CDR3 is TGCAGCGTTGTGTCCCCCCCGGTGCGCCTTACGCAGTATTTT. Protein: CSVVSPPVRLTQYF.